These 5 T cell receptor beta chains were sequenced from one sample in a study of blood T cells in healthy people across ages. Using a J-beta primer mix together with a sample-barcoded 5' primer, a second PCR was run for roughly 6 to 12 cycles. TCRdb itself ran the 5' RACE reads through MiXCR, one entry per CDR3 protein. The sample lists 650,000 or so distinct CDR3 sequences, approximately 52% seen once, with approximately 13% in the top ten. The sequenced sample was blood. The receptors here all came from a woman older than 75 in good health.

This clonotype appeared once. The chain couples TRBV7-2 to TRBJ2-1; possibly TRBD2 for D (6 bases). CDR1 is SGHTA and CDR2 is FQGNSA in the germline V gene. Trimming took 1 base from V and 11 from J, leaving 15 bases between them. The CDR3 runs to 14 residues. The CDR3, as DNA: TGTGCCAGCAGCTTAGTTGGAGGGGTGGATAAGCAGTTCTTC. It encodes CASSLVGGVDKQFF.

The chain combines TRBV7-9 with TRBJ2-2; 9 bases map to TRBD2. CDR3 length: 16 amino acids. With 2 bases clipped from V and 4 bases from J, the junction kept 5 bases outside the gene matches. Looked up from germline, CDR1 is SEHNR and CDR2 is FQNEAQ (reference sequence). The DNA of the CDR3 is TGTGCCAGCAGCTTAATCCCTAGCGGGGCCACCGGGGAGCTGTTTTTT. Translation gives CASSLIPSGATGELFF.

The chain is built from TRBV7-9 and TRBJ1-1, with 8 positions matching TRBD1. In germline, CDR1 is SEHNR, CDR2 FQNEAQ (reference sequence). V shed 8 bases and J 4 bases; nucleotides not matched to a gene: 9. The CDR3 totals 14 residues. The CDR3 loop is CASGKGQGSTEAFF. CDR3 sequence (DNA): TGTGCCAGCGGAAAAGGACAGGGTAGCACTGAAGCTTTCTTT.

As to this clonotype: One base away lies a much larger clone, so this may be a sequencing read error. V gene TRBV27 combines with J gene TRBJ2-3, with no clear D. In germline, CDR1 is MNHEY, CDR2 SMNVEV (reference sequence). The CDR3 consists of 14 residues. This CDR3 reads CASRLSLLLDTQYF. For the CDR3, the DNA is TGTGCCAGCAGGTTATCCCTATTACTGGATACGCAGTATTTT.

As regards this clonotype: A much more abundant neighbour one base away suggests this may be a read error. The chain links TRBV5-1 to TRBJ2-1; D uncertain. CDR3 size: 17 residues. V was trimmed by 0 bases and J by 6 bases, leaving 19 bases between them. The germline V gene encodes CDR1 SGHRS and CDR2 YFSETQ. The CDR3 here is CASSLGVSAMVPNEQFF. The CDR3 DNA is TGCGCCAGCAGCTTGGGGGTCTCGGCCATGGTGCCCAATGAGCAGTTCTTC.